A single sample is the source of the 24 T cell receptor beta chains below, sequenced in a study of cytomegalovirus exposure and HLA in healthy donors. Use of 60 Vbeta and 13 Jbeta primers characterized the PCR. Sequenced by immunoSEQ multiplex PCR; TCRdb stores in-frame clones only, minus some. The table records roughly 190,000 clones, around 86% of them present only once. Sequencing was performed on PBMCs. The receptor source for this set is a man under 40 in good health and CMV-seronegative.

CDR3: CASSVGGFETEAFF. The CDR3 coding sequence is TGTGCCAGCAGCGTAGGAGGATTCGAGACTGAAGCTTTCTTT. The chain employs TRBV9 and TRBJ1-1; D is undetermined. Trimming left V 0 bases short and J 5 bases short, with 11 bases between. The CDR3 extends over 14 amino acids. The V gene's germline CDR1 is SGDLS and CDR2 YYNGEE. Using reference TRBV9 and TRBJ1-1 for the parts outside the CDR3, the full variable domain is DSGVTQTPKHLITATGQRVTLRCSPRSGDLSVYWYQQSLDQGLQFLIQYYNGEERAKGNILERFSAQQFPDLHSELNLSSLELGDSALYFCASSVGGFETEAFFGQGTRLTVV.

This sequence joins TRBV5-1 and TRBJ2-7, with TRBD1 matching 9 bases. Germline loops: CDR1 SGHRS, CDR2 YFSETQ. The V gene end was trimmed by 2 bases and the J gene end by 6 bases; junction bases not matched to a gene: 9. The CDR3 runs to 15 residues. The CDR3 DNA is TGCGCCAGCAGCTTAGGACAGGGGTTTAATCGCGAGCAGTACTTC. Encoded protein: CASSLGQGFNREQYF.

V gene TRBV4-3 combines with J gene TRBJ1-2; no definite D call. V shed 5 bases and J shed 8 bases, with 18 bases lying between them. The CDR3 is 14 amino acids. Germline loops: CDR1 LGHNA, CDR2 YSLEER. The CDR3 protein is CASSYEGSPLGYTF. CDR3 DNA sequence: TGCGCCAGCAGCTACGAGGGCAGCCCCTTGGGCTACACCTTC.

The V gene is TRBV5-1, the J gene TRBJ2-7; 12 bases are a match to TRBD2. This CDR3 spans 15 amino acids. From germline, CDR1 is SGHRS and CDR2 YFSETQ. After removal of 4 bases from V and 7 bases from J, the junction contained 9 bases not matched to a gene. DNA of the CDR3: TGCGCCAGCAGCATGACTAGCGGGAGCCCGAGGGAGCAGTACTTC. Its translation: CASSMTSGSPREQYF.

The chain couples TRBV6-4 to TRBJ2-1; TRBD1 might be the D (5 bases). CDR1 and CDR2 from the germline V gene are MRHNA and SNTAGT. V lost 4 bases and J lost 0, with 10 bases in between. This CDR3 has 15 residues. The CDR3 reads CASSATESSYNEQFF. CDR3 DNA: TGTGCCAGCAGTGCGACAGAAAGCTCCTACAATGAGCAGTTCTTC.

This chain joins TRBV11-2 and TRBJ2-5; maybe TRBD1 (5 bases). The germline gives CDR1 SGHAT, CDR2 FQNNGV. The ends were cut back, 1 base at V and 4 bases at J, with 10 bases in the middle. This CDR3 is built from 14 residues. Here the CDR3 reads CASSLAGMRETQYF. The CDR3 coding sequence is TGTGCCAGCAGCTTAGCAGGGATGCGAGAGACCCAGTACTTC.

This clone turned up a few times. V usage is TRBV5-8 and J usage is TRBJ1-4, with 8 positions matching TRBD1. Germline CDR1 SGHTS, CDR2 YDEGEE. V was pared by 5 bases and J by 10 bases, with 13 bases of the junction left unmatched. CDR3 length: 15 residues. In nucleotides, the CDR3 is TGTGCCAGCAGTAACCCCGGAACAGGGGGACGAAAACTGTTTTTT. This sequence encodes CASSNPGTGGRKLFF.

The chain carries TRBV5-1 and TRBJ2-5; TRBD2 is a possible D gene (6 bases). CDR1 SGHRS and CDR2 YFSETQ come from the germline V gene. Trimming took 0 bases from V and 4 from J, leaving 16 bases between them. The CDR3 is 16 amino acids. The CDR3: CASSLGRPGVGETQYF. DNA of the CDR3: TGCGCCAGCAGCTTGGGGCGGCCGGGAGTGGGAGAGACCCAGTACTTC.

This chain links TRBV19 with TRBJ1-5; D unclear. The V end lost 7 bases, the J end lost 4 bases, and 14 bases lay between the germline ends. Looked up from germline, CDR1 is LNHDA and CDR2 is SQIVND (reference sequence). The CDR3 contains 14 residues. CDR3 loop: CASMEALTNQPQHF. The CDR3 bases are TGTGCCAGTATGGAGGCCCTTACTAATCAGCCCCAGCATTTT.

Only one count was recorded for this clone. The chain combines TRBV27 with TRBJ1-2; 7 bases are shared with TRBD1. The CDR3 is 14 residues long. Germline CDR1 reads MNHEY; CDR2 reads SMNVEV (reference sequence). J gave up 4 bases and V 6 bases, and 8 bases lay outside the gene matches. CDR3 DNA: TGTGCCAGCAGGGATACGGGACAGATCTATGGCTACACCTTC. Its translation is CASRDTGQIYGYTF.

The chain has TRBV6-6 and TRBJ2-2; weak D call: TRBD2 (5 bases). Per germline, CDR1 MNHNY and CDR2 SVGAGI (reference sequence). The germline V and J ends were trimmed by 8 bases and 6 bases, with 13 bases remaining between them. The CDR3 contains 13 residues. CDR3 amino acids: CASPRLEAGELFF. Written as DNA, the CDR3 is TGTGCCAGCCCCCGATTGGAGGCCGGGGAGCTGTTTTTT.

The chain links TRBV7-2 to TRBJ1-4; a weak D match, TRBD1 (5 bases). This CDR3 has 15 amino acids. Trimming left V 5 bases short and J 7 bases short, with 17 bases between. Per germline, CDR1 SGHTA and CDR2 FQGNSA. The DNA for the CDR3 is TGTGCCAGCAGCGATCGGGGGAACCGGGGTGAAAAACTGTTTTTT. Translated, it gives CASSDRGNRGEKLFF.

The V call is TRBV11-1, the J call TRBJ2-3; no definite D call. This CDR3 is 12 amino acids long. With 4 bases removed from V and 4 bases from J, the gap between germline ends came to 6 bases. Germline CDR1 and CDR2: SGHAT and FQDESV (reference sequence). The CDR3 here is CASSSYSDTQYF. DNA of the CDR3: TGTGCCAGCAGCTCCTACTCAGATACGCAGTATTTT.

This clone was picked up a small number of times. This chain links TRBV7-9 with TRBJ1-2; weak D call: TRBD1 (5 bases). Per the germline V gene, CDR1 is SEHNR and CDR2 is FQNEAQ (reference sequence). V lost 4 bases and J lost 1, with 7 bases in between. The CDR3 is made up of 13 amino acids. The CDR3 reads CASSSTDNYGYTF. As DNA, the CDR3 is TGTGCCAGCAGCTCGACAGATAACTATGGCTACACCTTC. The entire variable domain, with the rest obtained from reference TRBV7-9 and TRBJ1-2, is as follows: DTGVSQNPRHKITKRGQNVTFRCDPISEHNRLYWYRQTLGQGPEFLTYFQNEAQLEKSRLLSDRFSAERPKGSFSTLEIQRTEQGDSAMYLCASSSTDNYGYTFGSGTRLTVV.

CDR3 amino acids: CASREGLAGLTDTQYF. CDR3 bases: TGTGCCAGCAGGGAGGGACTAGCGGGGCTCACAGATACGCAGTATTTT. The chain joins TRBV2 to TRBJ2-3; 13 nucleotides line up with TRBD2. The CDR3 has 16 amino acids. V dropped 6 bases and J dropped 2; count of bases not matched to a gene: 5. CDR1 SNHLY and CDR2 FYNNEI come from the germline V gene.

The genes are TRBV30 and TRBJ1-3, with no clear D. The CDR3 covers 14 residues. V lost 0 bases and J lost 4, with 10 bases in between. Looked up from germline, CDR1 is GTSNPN and CDR2 is SVGIG (reference sequence). As DNA, the CDR3 is TGTGCCTGGAGTGTACGGGTGTTCGGAAACACCATATATTTT. It translates to CAWSVRVFGNTIYF. Full variable domain (outside the CDR3, taken from reference TRBV30 and TRBJ1-3): SQTIHQWPATLVQPVGSPLSLECTVEGTSNPNLYWYRQAAGRGLQLLFYSVGIGQISSEVPQNLSASRPQDRQFILSSKKLLLSDSGFYLCAWSVRVFGNTIYFGEGSWLTVV.

The chain is built from TRBV11-2 and TRBJ2-7, with 7 bases that match TRBD1. Trimming took 3 bases from V and 2 from J; bases not matched to a gene: 1. The germline CDR1 and CDR2 sequences are SGHAT and FQNNGV. The CDR3 covers 13 residues. CDR3 DNA: TGTGCCAGCAGCTTGGGACAGCCCTACGAGCAGTACTTC. The encoded protein is CASSLGQPYEQYF.

J is TRBJ2-3 and V is TRBV14; 7 bases are shared with TRBD2. V was clipped by 2 bases and J by 4 bases; unmatched bases: 3. This CDR3 has 14 amino acids. The germline CDR1 and CDR2 sequences are SGHDN and FVKESK. The CDR3 protein is CASSQIAGADTQYF. In DNA, the CDR3 is TGTGCCAGCAGCCAAATTGCGGGAGCAGATACGCAGTATTTT.

With regard to this clone: The sample holds other DNA sequences that translate to the same CDR3. The V call is TRBV6-5, the J call TRBJ1-5; TRBD1 is a possible D gene (5 bases). Germline V gene data show CDR1 as MNHEY and CDR2 as SVGAGI. The V gene lost 5 bases and the J gene lost 4 bases, with 12 bases spanning the gap. The CDR3 is 14 amino acids. This CDR3 reads CASSRGTENQPQHF. CDR3 in DNA: TGTGCCAGCAGTCGGGGGACGGAGAATCAGCCCCAGCATTTT.

The chain recombines TRBV29-1 with TRBJ1-2; TRBD1 agrees at 10 bases. This CDR3 region has 13 residues. V shed 6 bases and J 8 bases; nucleotides not matched to a gene: 9. CDR1 SQVTM and CDR2 ANQGSEA come from the germline V gene. CDR3 bases: TGCAGCGTCCGACCGGGACAGGGGACGGGCTACACCTTC. Protein: CSVRPGQGTGYTF.

V and J are TRBV7-2 and TRBJ2-7; tentatively, D is TRBD1 (6 bases). V was cut by 9 bases and J by 0 bases, with 18 bases left in between. This CDR3 has 15 residues. Germline V lookup: CDR1 SGHTA, CDR2 FQGNSA. CDR3 sequence (DNA): TGTGCCAGTAAGAGGACAGCCACTAGCTCCTACGAGCAGTACTTC. It codes for CASKRTATSSYEQYF. Complete variable domain (other parts from reference TRBV7-2 and TRBJ2-7): GAGVSQSPSNKVTEKGKDVELRCDPISGHTALYWYRQSLGQGLEFLIYFQGNSAPDKSGLPSDRFSAERTGGSVSTLTIQRTQQEDSAVYLCASKRTATSSYEQYFGPGTRLTVT.

The rearrangement uses TRBV7-9 and TRBJ2-7; D is possibly TRBD2 (5 bases). The CDR3 totals 15 residues. V was clipped by 2 bases and J by 2 bases, with 13 bases between them. Germline values: CDR1 SEHNR, CDR2 FQNEAQ (reference sequence). The CDR3 here is CASSLRGSYAYEQYF. CDR3 nucleotides: TGTGCCAGCAGCTTACGAGGGTCTTACGCCTACGAGCAGTACTTC.

This chain links TRBV29-1 with TRBJ1-2, with unresolved D. Germline CDR1 is SQVTM and CDR2 is ANQGSEA. Trimming shortened V by 3 bases and J by 8 bases, and 13 bases separated the two germline ends. CDR3 length: 12 residues. CDR3 sequence: CSVEIPSGGYTF. The CDR3, as DNA: TGCAGCGTTGAGATCCCTTCGGGGGGCTACACCTTC.

On this clone: One end of the junction fails to match germline, which may point to a read error. In the same sample, other DNA sequences code for this CDR3. V usage is TRBV19 and J usage is TRBJ2-2; 12 bases match TRBD1. The CDR3 spans 16 residues. Germline-derived CDR1 and CDR2 are LNHDA and SQIVND (reference sequence). The CDR3 here is CASSSRGTGGSGELFF. For the CDR3, the DNA is TGTGCCAGTAGTTCCCGGGGGACAGGGGGCAGCGGGGAGCTATTTTTT.